These 5 T cell receptor beta chains were all obtained from the same sample, sequenced in a study of blood T cell repertoires in COVID-19. TCRdb keeps only in-frame clones here, not all; method: immunoSEQ multiplex PCR. The sample has 82,000 or so clones, around 89% seen once. The specimen was PBMCs or T cells enriched from blood (not recorded which). Every receptor here comes from a woman aged 50 to 65 with acute COVID-19.

This clone came up once. CDR3 sequence (DNA): TGTGCCATCAGTGTCACCGGGACAGGGGTATCTTACCCGAACACTGAAGCTTTCTTT. It encodes CAISVTGTGVSYPNTEAFF. This chain joins TRBV10-3 and TRBJ1-1, with 10 bases lining up with TRBD1. The germline CDR1 and CDR2 sequences are ENHRY and SYGVKD. Trimming at V came to 4 bases and at J to 1 base, leaving 15 bases not matched to a gene. CDR3 size: 19 residues.

The chain has TRBV2 and TRBJ2-3; D possibly corresponds to TRBD2 (6 bases). With 7 bases removed from V and 3 bases from J, the gap between germline ends came to 11 bases. CDR1 and CDR2 (germline): SNHLY, FYNNEI. The CDR3 is 13 amino acids. The CDR3 sequence: CASKEGQTDTQYF. DNA for the CDR3: TGTGCCAGCAAGGAGGGCCAAACAGATACGCAGTATTTT.

The table lists this clone with a count of one. The chain recombines TRBV18 with TRBJ1-5, with D perhaps TRBD1 (5 bases). This CDR3 comprises 15 residues. Trimming cost V 3 bases and J 2 bases, with 11 bases left between them. The germline V gene encodes CDR1 KGHSH and CDR2 LQKENI. The CDR3 sequence: CASSPTGVRNQPQHF. In DNA, the CDR3 is TGTGCCAGCTCACCGACGGGGGTTCGCAATCAGCCCCAGCATTTT.

V gene TRBV18 combines with J gene TRBJ2-3; 8 nucleotides match TRBD2. The germline V gene encodes CDR1 KGHSH and CDR2 LQKENI. The CDR3 contains 16 residues. With V trimmed by 1 base and J by 2 bases, 5 bases remained unmatched. CDR3 in DNA: TGTGCCAGCTCACCACGGTTGACTAGCGACACAGATACGCAGTATTTT. This encodes CASSPRLTSDTDTQYF.

The rearrangement joins TRBV7-2 to TRBJ2-7, with D possibly being TRBD2 (6 bases). Germline CDR1 reads SGHTA; CDR2 reads FQGNSA. Trimming stripped 5 bases from V and 7 bases from J, with 18 bases between. The CDR3 is 14 amino acids. Here the CDR3 reads CASSPRGSFSEQYF. CDR3 in DNA: TGTGCCAGCAGCCCTCGGGGGTCCTTTAGTGAGCAGTACTTC.